This entry is about one T cell receptor (beta chain). Its antigen is still unknown. In the same sample, other DNA sequences code for this CDR3. This sample is part of a study of T cell responses to AZD1222 COVID-19 vaccine. The CDR3 is 12 amino acids. Germline V gene lookup returns CDR1 SGHRS and CDR2 YFSETQ. The V and J ends lost 0 bases and 6 bases respectively, with 5 bases between them. Whole-study results and caveats: It was only a handful of AZD1222 recipients who were seropositive at baseline. Donors, mostly white British, included more females; clonal diversity was possibly underestimated. After the peak T cell response, and only then, were repertoires sampled. Across the whole spike, CD4 TCRs peaked at regions 160-218 and 743-854.

Libraries were prepared by immunoSEQ multiplex PCR; TCRdb keeps only in-frame clonotypes and omits some of them. Of tens of thousands of clones detected, roughly 81% appear once; the ten largest clones hold 10% to 15%. The TCR comes from an adult in good health. This sequence joins TRBV5-1 and TRBJ2-3; D is uncertain. The input for sequencing was peripheral blood, taken on day 0 of AZD1222 vaccination. CDR3 sequence reads: CASSLDSDTQYF. CDR3 nucleotides: TGCGCCAGCAGCTTGGATTCCGATACGCAGTATTTT. The complete variable domain, with remaining parts taken from reference TRBV5-1 and TRBJ2-3, reads KAGVTQTPRYLIKTRGQQVTLSCSPISGHRSVSWYQQTPGQGLQFLFEYFSETQRNKGNFPGRFSGRQFSNSRSEMNVSTLELGDSALYLCASSLDSDTQYFGPGTRLTVL.